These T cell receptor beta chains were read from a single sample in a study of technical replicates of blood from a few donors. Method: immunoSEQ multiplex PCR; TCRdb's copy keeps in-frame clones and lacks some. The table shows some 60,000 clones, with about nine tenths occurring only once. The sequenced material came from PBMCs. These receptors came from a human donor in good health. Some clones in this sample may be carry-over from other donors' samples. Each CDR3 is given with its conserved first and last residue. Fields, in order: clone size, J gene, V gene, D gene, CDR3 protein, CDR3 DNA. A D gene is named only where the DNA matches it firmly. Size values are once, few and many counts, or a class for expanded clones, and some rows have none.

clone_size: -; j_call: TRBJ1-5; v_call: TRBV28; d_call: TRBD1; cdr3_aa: CASSVGTVNQPQHF; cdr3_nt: TGTGCCAGCAGTGTCGGGACAGTGAATCAGCCCCAGCATTTT
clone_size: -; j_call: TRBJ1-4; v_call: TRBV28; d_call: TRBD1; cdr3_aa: CASSQTTGQHEKLFF; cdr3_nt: TGTGCCAGCAGTCAAACGACAGGGCAACATGAAAAACTGTTTTTT
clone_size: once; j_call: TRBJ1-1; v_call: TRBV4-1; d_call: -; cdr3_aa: CASSQGSRDTEAFF; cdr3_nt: TGCGCCAGCAGCCAGGGTAGCCGGGACACTGAAGCTTTCTTT
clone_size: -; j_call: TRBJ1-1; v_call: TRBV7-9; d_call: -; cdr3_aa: CASSLFGRSIPEAFF; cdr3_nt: TGTGCCAGCAGCCTATTCGGTCGTAGTATCCCTGAAGCTTTCTTT
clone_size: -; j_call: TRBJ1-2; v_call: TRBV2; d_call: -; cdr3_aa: CASPRLTGANYGYTF; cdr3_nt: TGTGCCAGCCCCAGGTTGACAGGAGCTAACTATGGCTACACCTTC
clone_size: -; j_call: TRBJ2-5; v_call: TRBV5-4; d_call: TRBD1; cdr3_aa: CASKKTGGAQETQYF; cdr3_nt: TGTGCCAGCAAAAAGACAGGGGGCGCGCAGGAGACCCAGTACTTC
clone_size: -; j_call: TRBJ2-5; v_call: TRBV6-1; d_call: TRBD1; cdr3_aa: CASSAQGAGKETQYF; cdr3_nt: TGTGCCAGCAGTGCCCAGGGGGCAGGGAAGGAGACCCAGTACTTC
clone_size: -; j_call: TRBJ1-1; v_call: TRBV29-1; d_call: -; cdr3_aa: CSVEVDPWREAFF; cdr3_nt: TGCAGCGTTGAAGTGGACCCCTGGAGGGAGGCTTTCTTT
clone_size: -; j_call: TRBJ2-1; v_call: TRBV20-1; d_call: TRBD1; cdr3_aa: CSADRAGEQFF; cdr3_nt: TGCAGTGCTGACAGGGCGGGTGAGCAGTTCTTC
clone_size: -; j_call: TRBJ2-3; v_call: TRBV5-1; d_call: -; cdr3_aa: CASSRPEDTQYF; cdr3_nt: TGCGCCAGCAGCCGCCCTGAGGATACGCAGTATTTT
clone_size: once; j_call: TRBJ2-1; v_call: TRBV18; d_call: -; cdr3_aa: CASSANNEQFF; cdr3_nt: TGTGCCAGCTCGGCAAACAATGAGCAGTTCTTC
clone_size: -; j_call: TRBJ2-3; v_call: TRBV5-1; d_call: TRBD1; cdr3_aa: CASSEGQDTDTQYF; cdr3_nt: TGCGCCAGCAGCGAGGGACAGGATACAGATACGCAGTATTTT
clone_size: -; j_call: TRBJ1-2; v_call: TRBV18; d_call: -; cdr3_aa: CASSSPPGLTGYGYTF; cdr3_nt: TGTGCCAGCTCATCCCCTCCGGGTCTGACGGGGTATGGCTACACCTTC
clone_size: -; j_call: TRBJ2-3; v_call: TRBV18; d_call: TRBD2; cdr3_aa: CASSPPRLAGGGDTQYF; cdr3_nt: TGTGCCAGCTCACCACCGCGGCTAGCGGGGGGGGGAGATACGCAGTATTTT
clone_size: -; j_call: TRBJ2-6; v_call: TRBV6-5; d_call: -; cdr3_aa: CASSYSVTNGANVLTF; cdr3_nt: TGTGCCAGCAGTTACTCGGTTACAAACGGGGCCAACGTCCTGACTTTC
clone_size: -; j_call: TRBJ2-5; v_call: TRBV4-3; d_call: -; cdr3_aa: CASSRVQTQYF; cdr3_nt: TGCGCCAGCAGCCGCGTACAGACCCAGTACTTC
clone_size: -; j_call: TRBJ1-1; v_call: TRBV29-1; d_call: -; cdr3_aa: CSAKSGGMNTEAFF; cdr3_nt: TGCAGCGCTAAAAGTGGGGGGATGAACACTGAAGCTTTCTTT
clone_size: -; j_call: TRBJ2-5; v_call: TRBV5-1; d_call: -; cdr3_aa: CASWREVSWEVKETQYF; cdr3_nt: TGCGCCAGCTGGAGGGAGGTGTCGTGGGAGGTAAAAGAGACCCAGTACTTC